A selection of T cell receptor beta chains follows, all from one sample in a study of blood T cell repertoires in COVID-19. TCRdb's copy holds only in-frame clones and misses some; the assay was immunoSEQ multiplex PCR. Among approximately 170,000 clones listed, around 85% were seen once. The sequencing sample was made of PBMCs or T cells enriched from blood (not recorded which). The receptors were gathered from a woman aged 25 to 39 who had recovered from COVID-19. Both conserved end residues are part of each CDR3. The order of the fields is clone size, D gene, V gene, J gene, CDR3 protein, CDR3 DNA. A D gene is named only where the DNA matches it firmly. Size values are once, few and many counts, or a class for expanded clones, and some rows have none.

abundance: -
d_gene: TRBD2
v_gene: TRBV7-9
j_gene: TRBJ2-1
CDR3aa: CASSSPIGAGVFYNEQFF
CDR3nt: TGTGCCAGCAGCTCCCCGATTGGAGCGGGAGTGTTCTACAATGAGCAGTTCTTC

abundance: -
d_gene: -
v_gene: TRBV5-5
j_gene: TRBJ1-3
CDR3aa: CASSLVSAMTSSSGNTIYF
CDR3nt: TGTGCCAGCAGCTTGGTTTCCGCGATGACTTCCAGCTCTGGAAACACCATATATTTT

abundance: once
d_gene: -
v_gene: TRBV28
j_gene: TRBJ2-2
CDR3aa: CASSSGFNTGELFF
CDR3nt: TGTGCCAGCAGTTCAGGATTTAACACCGGGGAGCTGTTTTTT

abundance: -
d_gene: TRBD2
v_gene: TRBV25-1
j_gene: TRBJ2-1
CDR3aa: CASSEYEIAGLSYNEQFF
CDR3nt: TGTGCCAGCAGTGAATACGAGATAGCGGGACTCTCCTACAATGAGCAGTTCTTC

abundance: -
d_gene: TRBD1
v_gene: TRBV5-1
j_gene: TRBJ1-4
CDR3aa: CASSLGQGGEKLFF
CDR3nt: TGCGCCAGCAGTTTAGGACAGGGCGGCGAAAAACTGTTTTTT

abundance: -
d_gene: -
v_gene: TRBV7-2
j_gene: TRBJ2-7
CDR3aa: CASSLEASVPYEQYF
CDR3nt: TGTGCCAGCAGCTTAGAGGCTAGCGTCCCCTACGAGCAGTACTTC

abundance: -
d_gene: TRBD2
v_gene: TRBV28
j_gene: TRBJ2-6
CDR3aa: CASTPGGTGANVLTF
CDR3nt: TGTGCCAGCACACCGGGAGGGACTGGGGCCAACGTCCTGACTTTC

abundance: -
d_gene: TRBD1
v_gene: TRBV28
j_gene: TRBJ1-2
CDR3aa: CASTPGTGGYGYTF
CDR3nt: TGTGCCAGCACCCCTGGGACAGGGGGCTATGGCTACACCTTC

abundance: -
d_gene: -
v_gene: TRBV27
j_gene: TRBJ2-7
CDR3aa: CASSIDSGRYEQYF
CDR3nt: TGTGCCAGCAGTATTGACTCAGGGCGCTACGAGCAGTACTTC

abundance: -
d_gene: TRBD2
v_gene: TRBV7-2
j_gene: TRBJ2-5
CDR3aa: CASSYDGRGGETQYF
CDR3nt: TGTGCCAGCAGCTACGATGGGAGGGGAGGGGAGACCCAGTACTTC

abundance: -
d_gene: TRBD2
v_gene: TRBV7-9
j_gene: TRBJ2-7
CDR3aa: CASSMGLAGFHEQYF
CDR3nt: TGTGCCAGCAGCATGGGACTAGCGGGTTTCCACGAGCAGTACTTC

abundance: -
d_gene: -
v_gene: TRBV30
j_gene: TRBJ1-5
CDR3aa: CAWSVRDSNWGNQPQHF
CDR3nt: TGTGCCTGGAGTGTAAGAGACAGCAATTGGGGCAATCAGCCCCAGCATTTT

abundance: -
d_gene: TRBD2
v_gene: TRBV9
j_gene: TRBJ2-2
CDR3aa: CASSVGSLAGNRGELFF
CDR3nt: TGTGCCAGCAGCGTAGGCTCGCTAGCGGGGAACAGAGGGGAGCTGTTTTTT

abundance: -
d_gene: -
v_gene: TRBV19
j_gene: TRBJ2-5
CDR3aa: CASGPGAGKETQYF
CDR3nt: TGTGCCAGTGGGCCCGGGGCGGGGAAAGAGACCCAGTACTTC

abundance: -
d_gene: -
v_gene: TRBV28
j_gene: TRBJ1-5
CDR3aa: CATYSGGKGNQPQHF
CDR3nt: TGTGCCACCTACTCGGGGGGTAAGGGCAATCAGCCCCAGCATTTT

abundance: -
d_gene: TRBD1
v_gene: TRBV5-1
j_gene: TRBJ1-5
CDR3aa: CASSLEGRGRGQPQHF
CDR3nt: TGCGCCAGCAGCTTGGAGGGCAGGGGGCGCGGGCAGCCCCAGCATTTT

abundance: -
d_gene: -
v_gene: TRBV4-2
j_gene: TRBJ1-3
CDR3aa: CASSQGDSSGNTIYF
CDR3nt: TGTGCCAGCAGCCAAGGCGACAGCTCTGGAAACACCATATATTTT

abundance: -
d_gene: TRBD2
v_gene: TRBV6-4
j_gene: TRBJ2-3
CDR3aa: CASSFSGGATDTQYF
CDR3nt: TGTGCCAGCAGTTTTAGCGGGGGGGCCACAGATACGCAGTATTTT

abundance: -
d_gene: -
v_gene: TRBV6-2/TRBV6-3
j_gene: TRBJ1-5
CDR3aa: CASSYGQISNQPQHF
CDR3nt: TGTGCCAGCAGTTACGGTCAGATTAGCAATCAGCCCCAGCATTTT

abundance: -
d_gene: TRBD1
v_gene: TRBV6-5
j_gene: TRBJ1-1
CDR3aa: CASRKTGYTEAFF
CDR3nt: TGTGCCAGCAGAAAGACAGGGTACACTGAAGCTTTCTTT

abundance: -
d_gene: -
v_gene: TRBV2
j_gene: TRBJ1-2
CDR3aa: CASNLGQLNYGYTF
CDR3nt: TGTGCCAGCAACCTGGGACAACTTAACTATGGCTACACCTTC

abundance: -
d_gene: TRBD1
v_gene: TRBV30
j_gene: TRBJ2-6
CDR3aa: CAWSRRRTGVFSGANVLTF
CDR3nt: TGTGCCTGGAGTAGGAGGCGGACAGGGGTTTTCTCTGGGGCCAACGTCCTGACTTTC

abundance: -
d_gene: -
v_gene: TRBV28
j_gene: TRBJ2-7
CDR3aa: CASSSSGVFYEQYF
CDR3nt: TGTGCCAGCAGTTCCTCCGGTGTTTTCTACGAGCAGTACTTC

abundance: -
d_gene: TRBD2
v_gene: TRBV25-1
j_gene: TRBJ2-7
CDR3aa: CASSEWGGSYEQYF
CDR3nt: TGTGCCAGCAGTGAATGGGGGGGTTCCTACGAGCAGTACTTC

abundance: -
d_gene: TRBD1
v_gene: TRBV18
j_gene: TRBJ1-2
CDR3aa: CASSPGQGEDGYTF
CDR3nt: TGTGCCAGCTCACCCGGACAGGGTGAAGATGGCTACACCTTC

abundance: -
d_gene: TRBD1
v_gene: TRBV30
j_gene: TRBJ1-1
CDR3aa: CAWSQGAYEAFF
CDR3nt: TGTGCCTGGAGTCAGGGGGCATATGAAGCTTTCTTT

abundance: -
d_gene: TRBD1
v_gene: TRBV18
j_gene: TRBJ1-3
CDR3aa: CASSPPNIGRGPGNTIYF
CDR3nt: TGTGCCAGCTCACCACCAAACATTGGCAGGGGGCCTGGAAACACCATATATTTT

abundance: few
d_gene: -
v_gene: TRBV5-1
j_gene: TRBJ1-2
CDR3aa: CASSLVTATYGYTF
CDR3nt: TGCGCCAGCAGCTTGGTAACAGCAACTTATGGCTACACCTTC

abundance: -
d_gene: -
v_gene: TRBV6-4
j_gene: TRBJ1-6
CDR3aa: CASRGGFVNNSPLHF
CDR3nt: TGTGCCAGCAGGGGGGGGTTTGTAAATAATTCACCCCTCCACTTT

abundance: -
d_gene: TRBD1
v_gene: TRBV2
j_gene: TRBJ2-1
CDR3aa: CASSEKGQGYNEQFF
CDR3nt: TGTGCCAGCAGTGAAAAGGGACAGGGCTACAATGAGCAGTTCTTC

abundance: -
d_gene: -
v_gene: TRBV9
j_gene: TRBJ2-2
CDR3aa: CASSLTLLTASGELFF
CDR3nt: TGTGCCAGCAGCTTAACCCTTTTGACAGCATCCGGGGAGCTGTTTTTT

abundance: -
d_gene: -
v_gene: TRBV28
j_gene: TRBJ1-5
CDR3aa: CASSFLGVSNQPQHF
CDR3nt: TGTGCCAGCAGTTTCCTCGGGGTTAGCAATCAGCCCCAGCATTTT

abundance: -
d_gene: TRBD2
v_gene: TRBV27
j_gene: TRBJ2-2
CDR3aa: CASSPRLGRDGANTGELFF
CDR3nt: TGTGCCAGCAGTCCCAGGCTGGGGAGGGATGGCGCGAACACCGGGGAGCTGTTTTTT

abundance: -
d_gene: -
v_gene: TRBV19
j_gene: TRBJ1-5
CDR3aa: CASSIGAGRQPQHF
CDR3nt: TGTGCCAGTAGTATAGGGGCAGGGAGGCAGCCCCAGCATTTT

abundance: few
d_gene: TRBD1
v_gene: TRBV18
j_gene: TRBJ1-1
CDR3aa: CASSPLLGDREDAFF
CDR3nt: TGTGCCAGCTCACCACTTCTGGGGGACAGAGAAGATGCTTTCTTT

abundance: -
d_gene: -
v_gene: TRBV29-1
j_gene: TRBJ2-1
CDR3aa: CSVAKSGQNEQFF
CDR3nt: TGCAGCGTTGCGAAGAGTGGACAGAATGAGCAGTTCTTC

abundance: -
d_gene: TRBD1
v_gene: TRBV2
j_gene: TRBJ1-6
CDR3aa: CASSESGQGGPLHF
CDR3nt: TGTGCCAGCAGTGAATCTGGACAGGGCGGCCCCCTCCACTTT

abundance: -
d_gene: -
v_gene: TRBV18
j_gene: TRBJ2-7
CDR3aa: CASSPFPAYEQYF
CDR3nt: TGTGCCAGCTCACCTTTCCCCGCCTACGAGCAGTACTTC

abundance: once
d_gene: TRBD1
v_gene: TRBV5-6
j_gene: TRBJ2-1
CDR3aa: CASSYKDRAEQFF
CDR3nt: TGTGCCAGCAGCTATAAGGACAGGGCTGAGCAGTTCTTC

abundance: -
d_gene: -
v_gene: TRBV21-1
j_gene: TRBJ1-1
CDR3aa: CARGGLNTEAFF
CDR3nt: TGTGCCAGGGGGGGGCTGAACACTGAAGCTTTCTTT

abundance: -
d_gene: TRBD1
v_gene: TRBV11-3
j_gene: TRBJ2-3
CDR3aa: CASSFLGQGIDTQYF
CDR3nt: TGTGCCAGCAGCTTTTTAGGACAGGGCATAGATACGCAGTATTTT

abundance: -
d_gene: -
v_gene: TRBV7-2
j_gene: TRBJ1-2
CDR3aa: CASSLGGVVGAHYGYTF
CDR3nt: TGTGCCAGCAGCTTAGGGGGAGTGGTGGGGGCGCACTATGGCTACACCTTC

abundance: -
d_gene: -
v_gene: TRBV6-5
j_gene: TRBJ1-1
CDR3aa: CASSRGLSGTEAFF
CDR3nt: TGTGCCAGCAGTAGGGGCCTCAGCGGGACTGAAGCTTTCTTT

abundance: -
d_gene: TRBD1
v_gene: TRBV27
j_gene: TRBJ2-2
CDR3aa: CASSLDRGFTGELFF
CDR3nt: TGTGCCAGCAGTCTGGACAGGGGATTCACCGGGGAGCTGTTTTTT

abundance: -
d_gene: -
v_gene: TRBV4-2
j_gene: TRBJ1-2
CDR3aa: CASSQGEGDYGYTF
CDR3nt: TGTGCCAGCAGCCAAGGGGAAGGGGACTATGGCTACACCTTC

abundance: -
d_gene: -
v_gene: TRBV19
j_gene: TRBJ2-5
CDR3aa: CAASRGGGETQYF
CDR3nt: TGTGCCGCATCCCGGGGAGGAGGGGAGACCCAGTACTTC

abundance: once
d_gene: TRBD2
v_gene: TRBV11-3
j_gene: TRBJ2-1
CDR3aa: CASSPPTSGDYNEQFF
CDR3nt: TGTGCCAGCAGCCCACCGACTAGCGGAGACTACAATGAGCAGTTCTTC

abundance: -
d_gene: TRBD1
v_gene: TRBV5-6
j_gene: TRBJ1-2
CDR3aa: CASSLETGGRYGYTF
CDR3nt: TGTGCCAGCAGCTTGGAGACAGGGGGCCGGTATGGCTACACCTTC

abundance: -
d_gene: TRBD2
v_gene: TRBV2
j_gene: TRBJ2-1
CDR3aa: CARTSGGMNEQFF
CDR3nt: TGTGCCAGGACTAGCGGGGGAATGAATGAGCAGTTCTTC

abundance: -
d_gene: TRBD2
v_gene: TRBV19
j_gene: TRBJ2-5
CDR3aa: CASSPRLAGGQETQYF
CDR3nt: TGTGCCAGTAGTCCACGACTAGCGGGGGGGCAAGAGACCCAGTACTTC

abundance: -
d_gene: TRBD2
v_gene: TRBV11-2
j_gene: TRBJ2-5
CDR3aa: CASSTGEREGEETQYF
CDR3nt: TGTGCCAGCAGCACTGGGGAGCGGGAGGGTGAGGAGACCCAGTACTTC

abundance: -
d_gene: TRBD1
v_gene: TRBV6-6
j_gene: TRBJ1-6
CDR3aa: CASSYDRGLGSPLHF
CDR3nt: TGTGCCAGCAGTTACGACAGGGGGCTTGGTTCACCCCTCCACTTT